This passage covers 15 T cell receptor beta chains from one sample sequenced in a study of CD8+CD57+ T cells in acquired aplastic anemia. Genomic DNA, the template, was used for profiling of the TCR beta VDJ and CDR3. MiXCR, applied by TCRdb to the reads, yields one record per CDR3 protein. Here the sample spans some 180,000 distinct CDR3 sequences, 48% being singletons. By flow cytometry, patients selected for sequencing had shown an expansion of CD8+CD57+ cells. The specimen was sorted CD4+, CD8+, or CD8+CD57+ T cells (not recorded which) from PBMCs. Receptors were obtained from a human donor with aplastic anemia.

The V call is TRBV20-1, the J call TRBJ1-4; D possibly corresponds to TRBD1 (5 bases). The CDR3 spans 15 residues. The germline V and J ends were trimmed by 0 bases and 2 bases, with 10 bases remaining between them. Germline V gene data show CDR1 as DFQATT and CDR2 as SNEGSKA (reference sequence). CDR3 nucleotide sequence: TGCAGTGCTAGAGAACAAGGGACGACTAATGAAAAACTGTTTTTT. Translation: CSAREQGTTNEKLFF.

This clonotype was counted at least ten times. The chain uses TRBV5-4 and TRBJ2-7; D might be TRBD2 (6 bases). V lost 6 bases and J lost 2, with 12 bases in between. The CDR3 spans 13 residues. The germline gives CDR1 SGHNT, CDR2 YYREEE (reference sequence). As DNA, the CDR3 is TGTGCCAGCATCGCCGGGGGTACCTACGAGCAGTACTTC. It encodes CASIAGGTYEQYF.

This clonotype was counted many times. The rearrangement uses TRBV14 and TRBJ1-1, with 7 bases that match TRBD1. The germline V gene encodes CDR1 SGHDN and CDR2 FVKESK. There are 14 residues in the CDR3. J gave up 2 bases and V 3 bases, and 3 bases lay outside the gene matches. The CDR3 coding sequence is TGTGCCAGCAGCCACCGACAGGGTAACACTGAAGCTTTCTTT. Its translation is CASSHRQGNTEAFF.

This clonotype has at least ten counts. The chain joins TRBV24-1 to TRBJ2-7; TRBD2 agrees at 7 bases. This CDR3 has 15 amino acids. Trimming at V came to 0 bases and at J to 5 bases, leaving 6 bases not matched to a gene. CDR1 and CDR2 from the germline V gene are KGHDR and SFDVKD. The DNA of the CDR3 is TGTGCCACCAGTGATTTGCGGGGGGAGCGCCACGAGCAGTACTTC. This gives the protein CATSDLRGERHEQYF.

The rearrangement uses TRBV19 and TRBJ1-1; D gene unclear. V lost 0 bases and J 4 bases, leaving 9 bases between the germline ends. Germline CDR1 LNHDA, CDR2 SQIVND (reference sequence). The CDR3 covers 14 residues. CDR3: CASSIDLEVTEAFF. As DNA, the CDR3 is TGTGCCAGTAGTATAGATCTGGAGGTCACTGAAGCTTTCTTT.

The chain combines TRBV25-1 with TRBJ2-5, with D maybe TRBD2 (5 bases). Trimming removed 4 bases from V and 2 bases from J, with 14 bases in between. The CDR3 contains 15 residues. Germline V gene lookup returns CDR1 MGHDK and CDR2 SYGVNS. The DNA for the CDR3 is TGTGCCAGCAGTGGTTGGGGTGGAGGACAAGAGACCCAGTACTTC. Translated: CASSGWGGGQETQYF. Looking up the rest from reference TRBV25-1 and TRBJ2-5 gives the full variable domain: EADIYQTPRYLVIGTGKKITLECSQTMGHDKMYWYQQDPGMELHLIHYSYGVNSTEKGDLSSESTVSRIRTEHFPLTLESARPSHTSQYLCASSGWGGGQETQYFGPGTRLLVL.

This clonotype was found a few times. A much more abundant neighbour one base away suggests this may be a read error. The chain uses TRBV19 and TRBJ1-1; D ambiguous. Germline V gene sequence: CDR1 LNHDA, CDR2 SQIVND (reference sequence). The CDR3 is 14 residues long. CDR3 nucleotide sequence: TGTGCCAGTAGTATCCGGCATAAGAACGCTGAAGCTTTCTTT. It yields the protein CASSIRHKNAEAFF.

This clonotype has only one observation. This chain uses TRBV7-3 with TRBJ2-7; 8 bases line up with TRBD1. Germline loops: CDR1 SGHTA, CDR2 FQGTGA. Trimming cost V 5 bases and J 7 bases; bases outside gene matches: 13. The CDR3 consists of 15 residues. In nucleotides, the CDR3 is TGTGCCAGCAGCCTAGGACAGGGCCTAGGGCGGGAGCAGTACTTC. Residues: CASSLGQGLGREQYF.

This clonotype was seen ten or more times. The V call is TRBV6-1, the J call TRBJ2-5; the D gene is possibly TRBD1 (5 bases). This CDR3 is 16 amino acids long. V was shortened by 5 bases and J by 4 bases, with 20 bases between the two germline ends. The germline V gene has CDR1 MNHNS and CDR2 SASEGT. The CDR3 loop is CASSRGLSVPRETQYF. The CDR3 region has the DNA TGTGCCAGCAGTAGGGGCTTGAGCGTCCCCCGAGAGACCCAGTACTTC.

This clonotype has more than one count but fewer than ten. The chain has TRBV10-3 and TRBJ2-7, with TRBD1 matching 9 bases. The CDR3 has 14 residues. J gave up 6 bases and V 4 bases, and 7 bases lay outside the gene matches. Germline V lookup: CDR1 ENHRY, CDR2 SYGVKD. CDR3 region: CAISATGGQGEQYF. DNA for the CDR3: TGTGCCATCAGTGCGACAGGGGGACAGGGCGAGCAGTACTTC.

This clonotype was counted many times. This chain uses TRBV15 with TRBJ2-1, with no clear D. Trimming removed 4 bases from V and 0 bases from J, with 7 bases in between. The CDR3 contains 14 residues. CDR1 LNHNV and CDR2 YYDKDF come from the germline V gene (reference sequence). The CDR3 bases are TGTGCCACCAGCATTCGGGCCTCCTACAATGAGCAGTTCTTC. Protein: CATSIRASYNEQFF.

This chain joins TRBV5-1 and TRBJ2-7, with TRBD1 identical over 10 bases. Germline loops: CDR1 SGHRS, CDR2 YFSETQ. CDR3 size: 18 residues. V lost 4 bases to trimming and J lost 0 bases; unmatched junction nucleotides: 13. The CDR3 loop is CASSITVGQGVLSYEQYF. As DNA, the CDR3 is TGCGCCAGCAGCATAACAGTCGGACAGGGGGTCCTCTCCTACGAGCAGTACTTC.

This rearrangement joins TRBV10-2 to TRBJ1-1; perhaps TRBD1 as D (5 bases). CDR1 is WSHSY and CDR2 is SAAADI in the germline V gene. V was pared by 6 bases and J by 1 base, with 9 bases between. CDR3 size: 13 residues. The CDR3 loop reads CASRKTENTEAFF. For the CDR3, the DNA is TGCGCCAGCAGGAAGACAGAGAACACTGAAGCTTTCTTT.

This clonotype was seen at least ten times. V and J are TRBV2 and TRBJ1-5; D is ambiguous. Germline-derived CDR1 and CDR2 are SNHLY and FYNNEI. Trimming left V 6 bases short and J 7 bases short, with 10 bases between. The CDR3 sequence is 12 residues long. The CDR3 spells CASSATIQPQHF. In DNA form, the CDR3 reads TGTGCCAGCAGCGCTACGATCCAGCCCCAGCATTTT.

This clonotype has at least ten counts. This rearrangement joins TRBV7-9 to TRBJ2-3; a possible D gene is TRBD1 (6 bases). Per germline, CDR1 SEHNR and CDR2 FQNEAQ (reference sequence). V was clipped by 5 bases and J by 0 bases, with 12 bases between them. This CDR3 has 15 amino acids. The CDR3 loop reads CASSTPGHSTDTQYF. CDR3 in DNA: TGTGCCAGCAGCACCCCGGGACATAGCACAGATACGCAGTATTTT.